This T cell receptor beta chain was identified during a study of breast tumors, draining lymph nodes, adjacent tissues. TCRdb analysed the multiplex PCR reads with MiXCR anew, one entry per CDR3 protein. Of approximately 90,000 distinct CDR3 sequences in the sample, over 25% were seen once. Notes on the study in general: The lymph node origin of tumor T cells was framed as consistent with a hypothesis, not demonstrated. Tumor TCR diversity was below lymph nodes but above nontumor tissue. Data fit most tumor T cells coming from lymph node, expanding in tumor. Luminal-like breast cancer showed significantly greater tumor-nontumor repertoire similarity than basal-like breast cancer did.

Breast cancer patients provided tissue from their axillary draining lymph nodes. The sample holds many counts of this clonotype. The antigen is not known. This TCR was recovered from a female donor with breast cancer. Some clones in this sample may be carry-over from other donors' samples. The sequencing input was axillary lymph node tissue.

The CDR3 region is CASSQTDGSNQPQHF. The CDR3 DNA sequence: TGCGCCAGCAGCCAAACGGACGGCTCCAATCAGCCCCAGCATTTT. This chain uses TRBV4-3 with TRBJ1-5; D gene unclear. Between the trimmed V and J ends, which lost 2 bases and 3 bases, there was a span of 11 bases. The CDR3 contains 15 residues. In germline, CDR1 is LGHNA, CDR2 YSLEER.